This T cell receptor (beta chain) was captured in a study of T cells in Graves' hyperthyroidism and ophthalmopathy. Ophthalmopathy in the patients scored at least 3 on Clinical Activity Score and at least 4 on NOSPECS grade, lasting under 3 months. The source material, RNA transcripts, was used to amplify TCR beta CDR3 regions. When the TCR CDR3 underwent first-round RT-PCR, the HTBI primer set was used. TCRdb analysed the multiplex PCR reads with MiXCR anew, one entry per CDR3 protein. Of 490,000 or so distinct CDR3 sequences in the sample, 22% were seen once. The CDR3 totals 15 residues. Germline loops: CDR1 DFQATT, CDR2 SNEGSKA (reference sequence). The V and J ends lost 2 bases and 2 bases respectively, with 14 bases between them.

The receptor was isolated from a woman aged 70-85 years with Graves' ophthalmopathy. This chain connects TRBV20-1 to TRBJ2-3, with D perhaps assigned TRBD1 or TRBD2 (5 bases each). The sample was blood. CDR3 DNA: TGCAGTGCTAGACGCAGTTGGGACGCCACAGATACGCAGTATTTT. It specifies CSARRSWDATDTQYF.